Shown below are 6 T cell receptor beta chains from a single sample sequenced in a study of blood T cell repertoires in COVID-19. Sequencing was performed with immunoSEQ multiplex PCR; in TCRdb, only in-frame clones are kept and a portion is missing. The table records tens of thousands of clones, about 88% of them present only once. The material sequenced was peripheral blood. These TCRs come from a man aged 60-69 years with active COVID-19.

This chain joins TRBV6-5 and TRBJ1-6, with unresolved D. This CDR3 region has 15 residues. V lost 3 bases, J lost 1 base, and 7 bases lay in between. CDR1 MNHEY and CDR2 SVGAGI come from the germline V gene. The CDR3 nucleotides are TGTGCCAGCAGTTATGAGGGTTCCTATAATTCACCCCTCCACTTT. This gives the protein CASSYEGSYNSPLHF.

The chain has TRBV4-2 and TRBJ2-1, with 8 bases aligning to TRBD2. The CDR3 sequence is 16 residues long. V lost 0 bases to trimming and J lost 2 bases; unmatched junction nucleotides: 3. CDR1 is LGHNA and CDR2 is YNFKEQ in the germline V gene. CDR3: CASSQEELAAYNEQFF. The CDR3 DNA reads TGTGCCAGCAGCCAAGAAGAACTAGCGGCCTACAATGAGCAGTTCTTC.

The chain has TRBV4-2 and TRBJ2-1; 10 positions match TRBD2. Germline lookup yields CDR1 LGHNA and CDR2 YNFKEQ. This CDR3 has 16 residues. The trim removed 0 bases at V and 9 bases at J, leaving 8 bases unmatched. This CDR3 reads CASSQESAGGSTEQFF. DNA of the CDR3: TGTGCCAGCAGCCAAGAATCAGCGGGAGGGTCCACTGAGCAGTTCTTC.

This clone was counted between two and nine times. This chain links TRBV5-1 with TRBJ2-1; 8 positions agree with TRBD2. J gave up 3 bases and V 3 bases, and 5 bases lay outside the gene matches. From germline, CDR1 is SGHRS and CDR2 YFSETQ. The CDR3 contains 15 residues. CDR3 nucleotide sequence: TGCGCCAGCAGCTCCGGGACTAGGGGCTACAATGAGCAGTTCTTC. Translating gives CASSSGTRGYNEQFF.

The V and J genes are TRBV5-1 and TRBJ2-3; 8 bases line up with TRBD1. V shed 0 bases and J 4 bases; nucleotides not matched to a gene: 10. CDR1 is SGHRS, CDR2 YFSETQ, per germline. The CDR3 covers 17 residues. The chain's CDR3 is CASSLEVPTGVPDTQYF. CDR3 DNA: TGCGCCAGCAGCTTGGAAGTCCCGACAGGGGTCCCAGATACGCAGTATTTT.

V usage is TRBV7-9 and J usage is TRBJ2-1, with D hard to call. The CDR3 totals 15 residues. Germline V gene lookup returns CDR1 SEHNR and CDR2 FQNEAQ (reference sequence). The ends were cut back, 5 bases at V and 0 bases at J, with 11 bases in the middle. The DNA for the CDR3 is TGTGCCAGCAGCGTAACAGTTTACTCCTACAATGAGCAGTTCTTC. This translates into CASSVTVYSYNEQFF.